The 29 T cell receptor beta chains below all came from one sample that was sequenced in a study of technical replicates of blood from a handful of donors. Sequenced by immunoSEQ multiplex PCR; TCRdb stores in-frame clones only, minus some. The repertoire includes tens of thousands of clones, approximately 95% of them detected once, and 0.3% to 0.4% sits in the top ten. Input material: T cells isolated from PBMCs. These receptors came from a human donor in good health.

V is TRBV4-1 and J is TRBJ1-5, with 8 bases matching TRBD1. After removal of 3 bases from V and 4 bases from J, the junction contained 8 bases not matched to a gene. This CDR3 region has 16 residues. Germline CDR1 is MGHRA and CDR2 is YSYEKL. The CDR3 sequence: CASSQIRGPGNQPQHF. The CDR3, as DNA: TGCGCCAGCAGCCAGATCAGGGGGCCCGGTAATCAGCCCCAGCATTTT.

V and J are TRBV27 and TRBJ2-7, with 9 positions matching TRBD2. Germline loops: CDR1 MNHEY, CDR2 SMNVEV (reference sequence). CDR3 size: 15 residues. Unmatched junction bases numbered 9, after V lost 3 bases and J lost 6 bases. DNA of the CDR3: TGTGCCAGCAGTTTCGCGGGAGGGTTCACCAGCGAGCAGTACTTC. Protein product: CASSFAGGFTSEQYF.

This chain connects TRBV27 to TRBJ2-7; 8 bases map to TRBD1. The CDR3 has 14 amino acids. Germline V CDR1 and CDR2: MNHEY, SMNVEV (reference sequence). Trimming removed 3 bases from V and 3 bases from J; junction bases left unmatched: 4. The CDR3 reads CASSLGQDYYEQYF. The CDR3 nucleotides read TGTGCCAGCAGTTTGGGACAGGATTACTACGAGCAGTACTTC.

The CDR3: CASSYQASYEQYF. In DNA, the CDR3 is TGTGCCAGCAGCTACCAGGCCTCCTACGAGCAGTACTTC. The genes are TRBV7-3 and TRBJ2-7, with unresolved D. The V end lost 4 bases, the J end lost 0 bases, and 7 bases lay between the germline ends. This CDR3 region has 13 residues. CDR1 is SGHTA and CDR2 is FQGTGA in the germline V gene.

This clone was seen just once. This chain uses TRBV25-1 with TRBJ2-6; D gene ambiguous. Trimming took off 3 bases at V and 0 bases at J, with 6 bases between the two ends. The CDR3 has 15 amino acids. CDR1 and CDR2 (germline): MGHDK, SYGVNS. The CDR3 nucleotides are TGTGCCAGCAGTGACCCAATCTCTGGGGCCAACGTCCTGACTTTC. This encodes CASSDPISGANVLTF.

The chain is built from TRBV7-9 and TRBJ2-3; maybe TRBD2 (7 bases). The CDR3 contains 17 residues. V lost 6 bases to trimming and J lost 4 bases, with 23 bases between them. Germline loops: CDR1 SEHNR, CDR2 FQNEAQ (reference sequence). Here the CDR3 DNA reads TGTGCCAGCAGTTCAGGGGACTACCAAATACGCTCAGATACGCAGTATTTT. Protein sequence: CASSSGDYQIRSDTQYF.

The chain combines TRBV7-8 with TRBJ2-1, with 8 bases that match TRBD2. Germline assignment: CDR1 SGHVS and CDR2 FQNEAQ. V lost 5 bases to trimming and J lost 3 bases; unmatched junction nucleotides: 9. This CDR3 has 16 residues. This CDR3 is CASSLHPSGHYNEQFF. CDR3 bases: TGTGCCAGCAGCCTACATCCTAGCGGGCACTACAATGAGCAGTTCTTC. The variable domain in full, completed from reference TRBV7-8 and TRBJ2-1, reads GAGVSQSPRYKVAKRGQDVALRCDPISGHVSLFWYQQALGQGPEFLTYFQNEAQLDKSGLPSDRFFAERPEGSVSTLKIQRTQQEDSAVYLCASSLHPSGHYNEQFFGPGTRLTVL.

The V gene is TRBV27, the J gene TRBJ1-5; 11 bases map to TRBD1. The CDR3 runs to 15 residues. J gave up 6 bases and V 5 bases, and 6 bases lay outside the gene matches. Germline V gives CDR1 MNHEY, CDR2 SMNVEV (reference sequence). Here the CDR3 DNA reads TGTGCCAGCAGTCCCGGACAGGGGGCCGGTCAGCCCCAGCATTTT. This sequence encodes CASSPGQGAGQPQHF.

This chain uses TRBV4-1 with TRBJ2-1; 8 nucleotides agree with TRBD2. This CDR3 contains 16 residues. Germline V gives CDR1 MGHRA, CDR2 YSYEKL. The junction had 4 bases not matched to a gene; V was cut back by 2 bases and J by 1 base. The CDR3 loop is CASSQHPSGSYNEQFF. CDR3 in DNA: TGCGCCAGCAGCCAACATCCTAGCGGGTCCTACAATGAGCAGTTCTTC.

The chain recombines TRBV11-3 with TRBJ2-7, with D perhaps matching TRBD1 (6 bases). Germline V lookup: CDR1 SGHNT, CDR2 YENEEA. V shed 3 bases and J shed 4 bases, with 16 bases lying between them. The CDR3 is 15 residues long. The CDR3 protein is CASSFLGTTDYEQYF. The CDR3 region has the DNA TGTGCCAGCAGCTTTCTCGGGACAACCGATTACGAGCAGTACTTC.

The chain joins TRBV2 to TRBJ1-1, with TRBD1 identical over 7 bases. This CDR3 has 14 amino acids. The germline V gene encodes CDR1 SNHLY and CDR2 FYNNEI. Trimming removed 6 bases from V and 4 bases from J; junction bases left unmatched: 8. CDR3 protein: CASSVQGQITEAFF. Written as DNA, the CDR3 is TGTGCCAGCAGCGTACAGGGACAGATCACTGAAGCTTTCTTT.

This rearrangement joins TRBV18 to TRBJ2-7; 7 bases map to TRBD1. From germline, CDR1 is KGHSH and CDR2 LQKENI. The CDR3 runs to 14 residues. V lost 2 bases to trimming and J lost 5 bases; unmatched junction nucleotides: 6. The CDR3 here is CASSPTRQGDEQYF. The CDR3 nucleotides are TGTGCCAGCTCACCAACGAGACAGGGCGACGAGCAGTACTTC.

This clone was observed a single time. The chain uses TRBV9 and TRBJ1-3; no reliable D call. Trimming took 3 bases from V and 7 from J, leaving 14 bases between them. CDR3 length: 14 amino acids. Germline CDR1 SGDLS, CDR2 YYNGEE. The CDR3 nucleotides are TGTGCCAGCAGCGCCACCTCGTTAGCGAACACCATATATTTT. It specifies CASSATSLANTIYF. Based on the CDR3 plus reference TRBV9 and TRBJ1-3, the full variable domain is DSGVTQTPKHLITATGQRVTLRCSPRSGDLSVYWYQQSLDQGLQFLIQYYNGEERAKGNILERFSAQQFPDLHSELNLSSLELGDSALYFCASSATSLANTIYFGEGSWLTVV.

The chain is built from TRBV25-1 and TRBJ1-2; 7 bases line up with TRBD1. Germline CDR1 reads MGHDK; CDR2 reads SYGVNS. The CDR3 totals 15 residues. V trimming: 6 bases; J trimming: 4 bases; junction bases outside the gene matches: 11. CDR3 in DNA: TGTGCCAGCAGGGATGAACAGGGGCGCGGCTATGGCTACACCTTC. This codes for CASRDEQGRGYGYTF.

CDR3 loop: CASSLPGTGRSDTQYF. CDR3 nucleotide sequence: TGTGCCAGCAGCCTCCCCGGGACAGGGCGTTCAGATACGCAGTATTTT. This chain links TRBV28 with TRBJ2-3; 9 bases fit TRBD1. Trimming at V came to 6 bases and at J to 4 bases, leaving 11 bases not matched to a gene. This CDR3 is built from 16 residues. Germline CDR1 is MDHEN and CDR2 is SYDVKM.

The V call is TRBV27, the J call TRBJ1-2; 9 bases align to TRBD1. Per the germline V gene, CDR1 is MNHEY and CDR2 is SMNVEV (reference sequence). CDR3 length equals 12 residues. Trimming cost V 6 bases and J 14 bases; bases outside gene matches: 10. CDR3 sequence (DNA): TGTGCCAGCAGGGGCGGGACAGGGAGAAAAACCTTC. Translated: CASRGGTGRKTF.

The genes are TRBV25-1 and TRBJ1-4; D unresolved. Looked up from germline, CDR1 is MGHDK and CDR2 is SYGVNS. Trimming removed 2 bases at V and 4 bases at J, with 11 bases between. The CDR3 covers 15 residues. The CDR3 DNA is TGTGCCAGCAGTGAAGCTTGGCCAGTTAATGAAAAACTGTTTTTT. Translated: CASSEAWPVNEKLFF.

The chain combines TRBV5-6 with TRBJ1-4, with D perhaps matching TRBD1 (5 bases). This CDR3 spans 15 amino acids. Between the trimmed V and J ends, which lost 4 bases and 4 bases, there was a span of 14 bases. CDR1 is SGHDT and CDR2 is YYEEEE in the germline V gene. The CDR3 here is CASSLRQFRNEKLFF. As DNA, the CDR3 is TGTGCCAGCAGCCTCAGACAGTTTCGTAATGAAAAACTGTTTTTT.

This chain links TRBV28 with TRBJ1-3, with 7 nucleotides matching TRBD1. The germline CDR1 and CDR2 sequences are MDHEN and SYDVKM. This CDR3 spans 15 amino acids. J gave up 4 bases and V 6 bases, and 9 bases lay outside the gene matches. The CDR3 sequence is CASSPVTGRGNTIYF. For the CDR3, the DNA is TGTGCCAGCAGCCCCGTGACAGGGAGGGGAAACACCATATATTTT.

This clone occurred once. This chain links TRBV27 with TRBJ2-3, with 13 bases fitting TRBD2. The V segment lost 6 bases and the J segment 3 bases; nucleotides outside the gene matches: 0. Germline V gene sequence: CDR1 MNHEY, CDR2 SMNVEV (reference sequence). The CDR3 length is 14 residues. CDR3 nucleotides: TGTGCCAGCAGGACTAGCGGGGGGACAGATACGCAGTATTTT. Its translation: CASRTSGGTDTQYF.

The DNA of the CDR3 is TGTGCCAGCTCACCACCGACAGGGAACACCGGGGAGCTGTTTTTT. Translated, it gives CASSPPTGNTGELFF. The chain couples TRBV18 to TRBJ2-2; D is possibly TRBD1 (6 bases). The CDR3 is 15 residues long. Germline CDR1 KGHSH, CDR2 LQKENI. Trimming shortened V by 0 bases and J by 1 base, and 6 bases separated the two germline ends.

This chain's CDR3 is CASSLLSGMRDEQYF. The CDR3 bases are TGTGCCAGCAGCCTTTTGTCCGGGATGAGGGACGAGCAGTACTTC. V and J are TRBV28 and TRBJ2-7, with a weak D call TRBD2 (5 bases). Trimming stripped 6 bases from V and 5 bases from J, with 20 bases between. CDR1 is MDHEN, CDR2 SYDVKM, per germline. The CDR3 totals 15 residues.

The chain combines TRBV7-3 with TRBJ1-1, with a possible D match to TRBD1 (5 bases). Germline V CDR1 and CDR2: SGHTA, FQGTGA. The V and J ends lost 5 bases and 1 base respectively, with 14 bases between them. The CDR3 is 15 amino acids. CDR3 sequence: CASSKSAGWNTEAFF. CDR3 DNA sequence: TGTGCCAGCAGCAAAAGCGCAGGGTGGAACACTGAAGCTTTCTTT.

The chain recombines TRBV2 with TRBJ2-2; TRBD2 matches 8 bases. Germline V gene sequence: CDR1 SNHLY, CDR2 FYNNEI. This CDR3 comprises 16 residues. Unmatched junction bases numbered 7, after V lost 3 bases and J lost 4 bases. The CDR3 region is CASSEKEREITGELFF. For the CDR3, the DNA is TGTGCCAGCAGTGAGAAAGAGCGGGAGATCACCGGGGAGCTGTTTTTT. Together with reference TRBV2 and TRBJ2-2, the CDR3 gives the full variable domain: EPEVTQTPSHQVTQMGQEVILRCVPISNHLYFYWYRQILGQKVEFLVSFYNNEISEKSEIFDDQFSVERPDGSNFTLKIRSTKLEDSAMYFCASSEKEREITGELFFGEGSRLTVL.

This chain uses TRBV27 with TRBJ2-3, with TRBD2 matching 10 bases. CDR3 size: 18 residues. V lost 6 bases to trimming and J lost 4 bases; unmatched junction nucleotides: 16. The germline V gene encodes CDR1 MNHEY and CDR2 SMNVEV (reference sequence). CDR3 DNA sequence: TGTGCCAGCAGCACCCGGAGGGAGACTAGCGGGCCTTCAGATACGCAGTATTTT. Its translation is CASSTRRETSGPSDTQYF.

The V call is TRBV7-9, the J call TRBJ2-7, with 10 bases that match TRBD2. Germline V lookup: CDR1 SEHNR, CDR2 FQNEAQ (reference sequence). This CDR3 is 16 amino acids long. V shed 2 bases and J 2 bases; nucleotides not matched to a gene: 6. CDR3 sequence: CASSLSGTSVTYEQYF. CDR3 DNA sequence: TGTGCCAGCAGCTTATCCGGGACTAGCGTTACCTACGAGCAGTACTTC.

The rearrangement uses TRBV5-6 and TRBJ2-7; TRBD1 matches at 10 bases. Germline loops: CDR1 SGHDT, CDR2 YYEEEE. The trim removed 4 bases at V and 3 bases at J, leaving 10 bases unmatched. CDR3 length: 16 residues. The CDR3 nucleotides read TGTGCCAGCAGCGGTACCGGGACAGGGGTAGACTACGAGCAGTACTTC. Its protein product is CASSGTGTGVDYEQYF.

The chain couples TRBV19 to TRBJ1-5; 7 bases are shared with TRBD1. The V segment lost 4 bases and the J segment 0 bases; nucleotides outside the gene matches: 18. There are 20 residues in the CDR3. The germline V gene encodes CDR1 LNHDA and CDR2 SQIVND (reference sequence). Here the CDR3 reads CASSTTNPDRAIYSNQPQHF. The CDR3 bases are TGTGCCAGTAGTACAACAAACCCAGACAGGGCTATCTATAGCAATCAGCCCCAGCATTTT.

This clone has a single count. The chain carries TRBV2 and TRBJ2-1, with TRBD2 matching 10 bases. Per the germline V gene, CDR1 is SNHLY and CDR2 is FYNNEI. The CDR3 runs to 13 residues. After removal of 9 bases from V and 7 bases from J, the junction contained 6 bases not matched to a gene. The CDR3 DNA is TGTGCCAGTTCTAGCGGGAGTTGGAATGAGCAGTTCTTC. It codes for CASSSGSWNEQFF.